This T cell receptor (beta chain) was retrieved from a study of blood T cell repertoires in COVID-19. In the study overall: Acute-phase and convalescent COVID-19 samples originated in the United States, Italy and Spain. PBMCs, B-cell-depleted T cells, or T cells provided the cDNA or gDNA that made up the material.

Germline V gene data show CDR1 as LGHNA and CDR2 as YNFKEQ. The CDR3 spans 16 residues. V shed 1 base, J shed 8 bases, and the junction held 9 bases outside the gene matches. In the authors' methods: The authors estimated nucleated cell counts from reference gene primer amplification. Here immunoSEQ multiplex PCR was the method, and the copy in TCRdb shows in-frame clones only, minus some. D and trimming come from the DNA, and the V and J calls and clone size come from that table. Seen here are more than 50,000 clones, about 73% observed once, and the top ten hold roughly 14%. This receptor was obtained from a woman aged 65 to 85 with acute or convalescent COVID-19. The material sequenced was peripheral blood. The V and J genes are TRBV4-2 and TRBJ2-1; 9 bases match TRBD2. The CDR3 spells CASSQGGLAGRDEQFF. The CDR3 DNA reads TGTGCCAGCAGCCAAGGAGGCCTAGCGGGGCGCGATGAGCAGTTCTTC.